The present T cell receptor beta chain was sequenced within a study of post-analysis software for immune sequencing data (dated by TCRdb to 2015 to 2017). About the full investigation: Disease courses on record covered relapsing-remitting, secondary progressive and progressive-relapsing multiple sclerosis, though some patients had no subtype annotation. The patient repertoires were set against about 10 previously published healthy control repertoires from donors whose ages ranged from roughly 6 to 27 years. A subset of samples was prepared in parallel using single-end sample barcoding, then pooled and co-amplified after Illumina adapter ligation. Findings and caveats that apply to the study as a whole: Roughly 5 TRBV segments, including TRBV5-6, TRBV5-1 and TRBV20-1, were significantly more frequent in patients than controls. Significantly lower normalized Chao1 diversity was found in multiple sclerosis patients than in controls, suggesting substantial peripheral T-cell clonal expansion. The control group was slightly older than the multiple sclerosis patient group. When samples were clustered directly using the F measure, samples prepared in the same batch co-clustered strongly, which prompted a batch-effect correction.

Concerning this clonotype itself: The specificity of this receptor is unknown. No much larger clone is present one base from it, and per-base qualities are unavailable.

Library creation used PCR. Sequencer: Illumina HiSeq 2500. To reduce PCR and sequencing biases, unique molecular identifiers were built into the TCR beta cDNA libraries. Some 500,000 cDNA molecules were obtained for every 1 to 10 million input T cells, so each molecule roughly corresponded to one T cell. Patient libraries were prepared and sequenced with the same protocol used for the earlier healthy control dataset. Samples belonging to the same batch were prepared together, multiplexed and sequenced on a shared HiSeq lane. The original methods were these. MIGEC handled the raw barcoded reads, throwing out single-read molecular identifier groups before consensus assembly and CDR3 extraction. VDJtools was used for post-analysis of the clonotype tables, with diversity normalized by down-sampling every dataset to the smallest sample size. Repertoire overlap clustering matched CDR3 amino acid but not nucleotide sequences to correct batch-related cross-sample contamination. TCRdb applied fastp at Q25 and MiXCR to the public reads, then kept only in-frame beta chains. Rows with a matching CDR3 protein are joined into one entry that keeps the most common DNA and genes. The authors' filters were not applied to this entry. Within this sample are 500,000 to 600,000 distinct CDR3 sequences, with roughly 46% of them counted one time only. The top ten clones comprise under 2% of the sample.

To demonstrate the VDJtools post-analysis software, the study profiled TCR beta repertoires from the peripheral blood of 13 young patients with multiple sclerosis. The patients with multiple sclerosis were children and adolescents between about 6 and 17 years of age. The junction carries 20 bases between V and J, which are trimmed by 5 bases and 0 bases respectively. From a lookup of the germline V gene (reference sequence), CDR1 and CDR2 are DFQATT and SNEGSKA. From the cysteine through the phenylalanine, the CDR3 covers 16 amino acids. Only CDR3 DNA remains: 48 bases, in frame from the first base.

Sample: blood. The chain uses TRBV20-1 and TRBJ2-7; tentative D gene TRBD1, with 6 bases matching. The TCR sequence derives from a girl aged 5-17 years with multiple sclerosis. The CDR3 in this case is CSAVDSTGSLSYEQYF. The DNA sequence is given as TGCAGTGCTGTCGACTCGACAGGTTCTCTCTCCTACGAGCAGTACTTC.